The 29 T cell receptor beta chains listed next were all sequenced from one sample in a study of chemoradiotherapy in HPV16-positive cancers. Sequencing was performed with immunoSEQ multiplex PCR; in TCRdb, only in-frame clones are kept and a portion is missing. This table holds approximately 11,000 clones, roughly 90% found once. This specimen consisted of blood, obtained from a patient who underwent chemoradiotherapy. These receptor sequences come from a human donor with HPV-associated anogenital cancer.

This clone was detected only once. This chain uses TRBV19 with TRBJ1-4; 7 bases match TRBD1. This CDR3 comprises 15 residues. Per the germline V gene, CDR1 is LNHDA and CDR2 is SQIVND (reference sequence). V trimming: 7 bases; J trimming: 2 bases; junction bases outside the gene matches: 7. Here the CDR3 DNA reads TGTGCCAGTAAAGACCCAGGGGGGACTAATGAAAAACTGTTTTTT. Encoded protein: CASKDPGGTNEKLFF. The full variable domain, with the rest looked up from reference TRBV19 and TRBJ1-4, is DGGITQSPKYLFRKEGQNVTLSCEQNLNHDAMYWYRQDPGQGLRLIYYSQIVNDFQKGDIAEGYSVSREKKESFPLTVTSAQKNPTAFYLCASKDPGGTNEKLFFGSGTQLSVL.

V gene TRBV6-4 combines with J gene TRBJ1-1; 10 bases match TRBD1. Germline V lookup: CDR1 MRHNA, CDR2 SNTAGT. With 6 bases clipped from V and 1 base from J, the junction kept 11 bases outside the gene matches. This CDR3 has 17 residues. CDR3 bases: TGTGCCAGCAGGAGACAGGGGGCAGGATCGGGGAACACTGAAGCTTTCTTT. It is translated as CASRRQGAGSGNTEAFF.

This chain's CDR3 is CASSETSNYGYTF. For the CDR3, the DNA is TGTGCCAGCAGCGAGACAAGTAACTATGGCTACACCTTC. The chain combines TRBV9 with TRBJ1-2; D is unclear. Germline assignment: CDR1 SGDLS and CDR2 YYNGEE. Trimming stripped 3 bases from V and 1 base from J, with 7 bases between. The CDR3 covers 13 residues. The full variable domain, with the rest looked up from reference TRBV9 and TRBJ1-2, is DSGVTQTPKHLITATGQRVTLRCSPRSGDLSVYWYQQSLDQGLQFLIQYYNGEERAKGNILERFSAQQFPDLHSELNLSSLELGDSALYFCASSETSNYGYTFGSGTRLTVV.

This clone showed up just once. In nucleotides, the CDR3 is TGTGCCAGCAGCCCGGACGGGAACACTGAAGCTTTCTTT. Its protein product is CASSPDGNTEAFF. The rearrangement joins TRBV7-9 to TRBJ1-1; D is unclear. Trimming pared 5 bases from V and 1 base from J, leaving 8 bases between. The germline V gene encodes CDR1 SEHNR and CDR2 FQNEAQ (reference sequence). The CDR3 has 13 residues.

This chain uses TRBV20-1 with TRBJ2-1; no clear D gene. The CDR3 has 10 residues. Trimming left V 3 bases short and J 7 bases short, with 4 bases between. The germline V gene encodes CDR1 DFQATT and CDR2 SNEGSKA (reference sequence). Here the CDR3 reads CSASANEQFF. The CDR3 DNA reads TGCAGTGCTAGTGCTAATGAGCAGTTCTTC.

The J gene is TRBJ1-5, the V gene TRBV15, with no clear D. Trimming shortened V by 1 base and J by 2 bases, and 9 bases separated the two germline ends. CDR3 length: 15 amino acids. Germline CDR1 reads LNHNV; CDR2 reads YYDKDF (reference sequence). For the CDR3, the DNA is TGTGCCACCAGCAGAGGATTATGGGGCAATCAGCCCCAGCATTTT. Translating gives CATSRGLWGNQPQHF.

Here the CDR3 reads CASKETGGNGYTF. In nucleotides, the CDR3 is TGTGCCAGCAAGGAGACAGGGGGAAATGGCTACACCTTC. This chain links TRBV2 with TRBJ1-2, with 9 positions matching TRBD1. Trimming at V came to 7 bases and at J to 6 bases, leaving 6 bases not matched to a gene. Germline-derived CDR1 and CDR2 are SNHLY and FYNNEI. The CDR3 runs 13 residues.

J is TRBJ2-7 and V is TRBV11-2; possible D gene TRBD2, 6 bases. CDR3 length equals 14 residues. Germline-derived CDR1 and CDR2 are SGHAT and FQNNGV. Trimming removed 1 base from V and 6 bases from J, with 13 bases in between. CDR3 sequence: CASSLGGGATEQYF. The CDR3 DNA reads as TGTGCCAGCAGCTTAGGTGGAGGGGCTACCGAGCAGTACTTC.

The chain recombines TRBV10-3 with TRBJ2-1; either TRBD1 or TRBD2 may fit D (5 bases each). This CDR3 has 17 residues. Trimming left V 0 bases short and J 5 bases short, with 17 bases between. Germline CDR1 reads ENHRY; CDR2 reads SYGVKD. In DNA form, the CDR3 reads TGTGCCATCAGTGAGTCTGGGAGAGGGGCCCGGGACAATGAGCAGTTCTTC. Translation: CAISESGRGARDNEQFF.

The chain joins TRBV5-1 to TRBJ1-2; the match to TRBD1 covers 7 bases. Germline trimming cut 3 bases from V and 6 bases from J; bases unmatched to any gene: 5. The CDR3 extends over 13 amino acids. Per the germline V gene, CDR1 is SGHRS and CDR2 is YFSETQ. CDR3 nucleotides: TGCGCCAGCAGCTCAGACAGGGTTAATGGCTACACCTTC. This translates into CASSSDRVNGYTF.

This clone was picked up a small number of times. The chain joins TRBV6-1 to TRBJ1-6; no clear D. The V end lost 8 bases, the J end lost 0 bases, and 8 bases lay between the germline ends. The germline gives CDR1 MNHNS, CDR2 SASEGT. This CDR3 has 14 residues. CDR3 sequence: CASGASSYNSPLHF. For the CDR3, the DNA is TGTGCCAGCGGAGCGAGCTCCTATAATTCACCCCTCCACTTT.

The table lists this clone with a count of one. This rearrangement joins TRBV7-3 to TRBJ2-1, with 13 bases matching TRBD2. Losses at the gene ends were 5 bases for V and 7 bases for J; bases not matched to a gene: 8. This CDR3 has 16 residues. Germline V gene data show CDR1 as SGHTA and CDR2 as FQGTGA. CDR3 nucleotide sequence: TGTGCCAGCAGCCCTCCTGGACTAGCGGGGGTTAATGAGCAGTTCTTC. As protein: CASSPPGLAGVNEQFF.

This clone came up once. The genes are TRBV27 and TRBJ2-7, with D possibly TRBD2 on 5 matching bases. Between the trimmed V and J ends, which lost 5 bases and 7 bases, there was a span of 15 bases. Germline values: CDR1 MNHEY, CDR2 SMNVEV (reference sequence). This CDR3 contains 13 residues. The CDR3 nucleotides are TGTGCCAGCAGTCACGGAGGCAGGCAGGAGCAGTACTTC. Translating gives CASSHGGRQEQYF.

This clone was detected only once. The rearrangement uses TRBV4-1 and TRBJ2-7, with D tentatively TRBD1 (6 bases). Trimming took 1 base from V and 7 from J, leaving 17 bases between them. The CDR3 consists of 15 residues. Germline CDR1 and CDR2: MGHRA and YSYEKL. In DNA, the CDR3 is TGCGCCAGCAGCCAAGGGGGGAAGTCCCAGGGGGAGCAGTACTTC. It codes for CASSQGGKSQGEQYF.

CDR3 sequence (DNA): TGTGCCAGCAGCTCGCCGGACGATGAAGTAGAAAAACTGTTTTTT. This codes for CASSSPDDEVEKLFF. The gene calls are TRBV7-9 and TRBJ1-4, with D hard to call. Germline-derived CDR1 and CDR2 are SEHNR and FQNEAQ (reference sequence). V dropped 4 bases and J dropped 8 bases, with 17 bases sitting between them. The CDR3 totals 15 residues.

J is TRBJ1-2 and V is TRBV6-6; 9 nucleotides align to TRBD1. Germline lookup yields CDR1 MNHNY and CDR2 SVGAGI (reference sequence). With V trimmed by 6 bases and J by 1 base, 6 bases remained unmatched. The CDR3 is 15 residues long. The CDR3 region is CASRPGTGINYGYTF. For the CDR3, the DNA is TGTGCCAGCAGACCCGGGACAGGGATTAACTATGGCTACACCTTC.

The chain has TRBV27 and TRBJ2-7; 8 nucleotides align to TRBD1. The V segment lost 5 bases and the J segment 8 bases; nucleotides outside the gene matches: 11. The CDR3 is 14 amino acids. CDR1 MNHEY and CDR2 SMNVEV come from the germline V gene (reference sequence). Here the CDR3 DNA reads TGTGCCAGCAGTGCCGGGACAGGAATCTATAAGCAGTACTTC. This sequence encodes CASSAGTGIYKQYF.

This sequence joins TRBV6-6 and TRBJ2-5, with a weak D call TRBD1 (6 bases). Gene TRBJ2-7 matches the end of the DNA better, so the J call may be wrong. Germline loops: CDR1 MNHNY, CDR2 SVGAGI (reference sequence). The CDR3 totals 14 residues. CDR3 DNA sequence: TGTGCCAGCGGAAGGACAGCGAGCTCCTACGAGCAGTACTTC. Its translation is CASGRTASSYEQYF.

The chain recombines TRBV7-9 with TRBJ2-6; 8 bases map to TRBD2. The CDR3 runs to 19 residues. CDR1 and CDR2 (germline): SEHNR, FQNEAQ (reference sequence). Trimming removed 2 bases from V and 0 bases from J; junction bases left unmatched: 9. The CDR3: CASSLRGGVVSSGANVLTF. DNA of the CDR3: TGTGCCAGCAGCTTACGGGGGGGGGTCGTAAGCTCTGGGGCCAACGTCCTGACTTTC.

This clone was recorded once. CDR3 in amino acids: CASSLGLLRAGGMNEQFF. Written as DNA, the CDR3 is TGCGCCAGCAGCTTGGGTCTGTTAAGAGCGGGGGGGATGAATGAGCAGTTCTTC. The chain carries TRBV5-1 and TRBJ2-1; 10 bases map to TRBD2. V trimming: 0 bases; J trimming: 7 bases; junction bases outside the gene matches: 13. Germline V gene sequence: CDR1 SGHRS, CDR2 YFSETQ. The CDR3 covers 18 residues.

V and J are TRBV7-2 and TRBJ2-1, with TRBD2 matching over 9 bases. The trim removed 6 bases at V and 3 bases at J, leaving 6 bases unmatched. This CDR3 contains 15 residues. Per germline, CDR1 SGHTA and CDR2 FQGNSA. DNA of the CDR3: TGTGCCAGCAGAATACTTAGCGGGGGCTACAATGAGCAGTTCTTC. Protein product: CASRILSGGYNEQFF.

The chain uses TRBV7-9 and TRBJ1-2, with TRBD1 as a possible D gene (6 bases). The V and J ends lost 3 bases and 8 bases respectively, with 13 bases between them. CDR3 length: 13 residues. Germline V gives CDR1 SEHNR, CDR2 FQNEAQ (reference sequence). CDR3 protein: CASSFQGNEGYTF. CDR3 nucleotides: TGTGCCAGCAGCTTCCAGGGGAATGAGGGCTACACCTTC.

This chain uses TRBV18 with TRBJ2-7, with D perhaps TRBD1 (5 bases). CDR1 KGHSH and CDR2 LQKENI come from the germline V gene. V gave up 1 base and J gave up 5 bases, with 9 bases separating them. The CDR3 has 13 residues. Here the CDR3 reads CASSPLGRNEQYF. Here the CDR3 DNA reads TGTGCCAGCTCACCACTGGGGCGGAACGAGCAGTACTTC.

V is TRBV4-1 and J is TRBJ2-3; 11 positions match TRBD2. From germline, CDR1 is MGHRA and CDR2 YSYEKL. The CDR3 loop spans 16 amino acids. Unmatched junction bases numbered 5, after V lost 4 bases and J lost 2 bases. DNA for the CDR3: TGCGCCAGCAGCCCCGGACTAGCGGGTTTCACAGATACGCAGTATTTT. Its translation is CASSPGLAGFTDTQYF.

V usage is TRBV25-1 and J usage is TRBJ2-3; D may be TRBD1 (6 bases). The CDR3 contains 16 residues. Trimming shortened V by 3 bases and J by 1 base, and 14 bases separated the two germline ends. Germline V gene data show CDR1 as MGHDK and CDR2 as SYGVNS. This chain's CDR3 is CASSDSQGSGTDTQYF. The CDR3 coding sequence is TGTGCCAGCAGTGATTCGCAGGGGTCGGGCACAGATACGCAGTATTTT.

The sample holds one count of this clone. This chain links TRBV12-5 with TRBJ2-1, with 8 nucleotides matching TRBD2. The V segment lost 0 bases and the J segment 0 bases; nucleotides outside the gene matches: 7. The CDR3 runs to 18 residues. Germline assignment: CDR1 LGHNT and CDR2 FRNRAP. DNA for the CDR3: TGTGCTAGTGGTTTGGTACTCAGCGGGGGCCCCTCCTACAATGAGCAGTTCTTC. Encoded protein: CASGLVLSGGPSYNEQFF. Full variable domain (remainder filled in from reference TRBV12-5 and TRBJ2-1): DARVTQTPRHKVTEMGQEVTMRCQPILGHNTVFWYRQTMMQGLELLAYFRNRAPLDDSGMPKDRFSAEMPDATLATLKIQPSEPRDSAVYFCASGLVLSGGPSYNEQFFGPGTRLTVL.

The CDR3: CATSRDRVTDEAFF. CDR3 nucleotides: TGTGCCACCAGCAGAGATCGTGTAACGGATGAAGCTTTCTTT. The chain joins TRBV15 to TRBJ1-1; D gene ambiguous. The length of the CDR3 is 14 residues. Germline loops: CDR1 LNHNV, CDR2 YYDKDF (reference sequence). Trimming removed 0 bases at V and 7 bases at J, with 12 bases between. The whole variable domain, filled in from reference TRBV15 and TRBJ1-1, reads DAMVIQNPRYQVTQFGKPVTLSCSQTLNHNVMYWYQQKSSQAPKLLFHYYDKDFNNEADTPDNFQSRRPNTSFCFLDIRSPGLGDTAMYLCATSRDRVTDEAFFGQGTRLTVV.

The chain employs TRBV7-2 and TRBJ2-1; D unresolved. In germline, CDR1 is SGHTA, CDR2 FQGNSA. This CDR3 contains 13 residues. V was cut by 8 bases and J by 6 bases, with 14 bases left in between. CDR3 protein: CASQRILGNEQFF. CDR3 DNA: TGTGCCAGCCAGAGGATCCTCGGCAATGAGCAGTTCTTC.

This clone was seen once. The V call is TRBV19, the J call TRBJ2-1; TRBD2 matches 13 bases. This CDR3 region has 16 residues. Per the germline V gene, CDR1 is LNHDA and CDR2 is SQIVND (reference sequence). V gave up 0 bases and J gave up 8 bases; unmatched junction bases: 4. In nucleotides, the CDR3 is TGTGCCAGTAGTATAGAACTAGCGGGGGGGTGGGATGAGCAGTTCTTC. Amino acid sequence: CASSIELAGGWDEQFF.